Below, 32 T cell receptor beta chains from the same sample are listed, as sequenced in a study of blood T cell repertoires in COVID-19 (dated by TCRdb to 2019 to 2021). Preparation of the library involved the immunoSEQ multiplex PCR assay. What TCRdb holds here is the immuneACCESS table cut down to in-frame rearrangements. Part of the clones is not present; checked against another copy, under half of the missing clones reflect an unresolved V gene, and the others are unexplained. The sample table contains 250,000 to 350,000 clones; only one count was recorded for 89% of them. Around 12% of the sample is taken by the ten largest. Sequencing was performed on peripheral blood. All receptors come from a woman aged 55-75 years with acute or convalescent COVID-19.

V is TRBV7-2 and J is TRBJ1-6; 7 bases agree with TRBD1. The junction had 7 bases not matched to a gene; V was cut back by 5 bases and J by 3 bases. This CDR3 has 16 amino acids. Germline-derived CDR1 and CDR2 are SGHTA and FQGNSA. The CDR3 DNA is TGTGCCAGCAGCCAAAACCGGGACAGCTATAATTCACCCCTCCACTTT. Protein: CASSQNRDSYNSPLHF.

The chain carries TRBV4-1 and TRBJ2-3; no clear D gene. CDR3 size: 15 residues. V shed 0 bases and J shed 1 base, with 8 bases lying between them. Per germline, CDR1 MGHRA and CDR2 YSYEKL. The CDR3 nucleotides are TGCGCCAGCAGCCAAGATTCTAGACGCACAGATACGCAGTATTTT. Its translation: CASSQDSRRTDTQYF.

V and J are TRBV5-8 and TRBJ2-5, with D hard to call. This CDR3 has 14 amino acids. Trimming cost V 3 bases and J 2 bases, with 11 bases left between them. CDR1 SGHTS and CDR2 YDEGEE come from the germline V gene. This CDR3 is CASSSTDLQETQYF. The CDR3 DNA follows: TGTGCCAGCAGCTCAACCGACTTACAAGAGACCCAGTACTTC.

The genes are TRBV27 and TRBJ2-1; D may be TRBD2 (7 bases). The germline V gene encodes CDR1 MNHEY and CDR2 SMNVEV (reference sequence). CDR3 length: 11 residues. V lost 5 bases, J lost 15 bases, and 14 bases lay in between. CDR3 residues: CASSHGGLMFF. CDR3 sequence (DNA): TGTGCCAGCAGTCACGGGGGGCTTATGTTCTTC.

J is TRBJ1-6 and V is TRBV27; D remains unclear. CDR1 and CDR2 from the germline V gene are MNHEY and SMNVEV (reference sequence). V was shortened by 5 bases and J by 6 bases, with 17 bases between the two germline ends. The CDR3 is made up of 16 amino acids. The CDR3 region is CASSPRPRGPNSPLHF. The DNA of the CDR3 is TGTGCCAGCAGTCCCCGGCCCCGGGGTCCTAATTCACCCCTCCACTTT.

This sequence joins TRBV2 and TRBJ1-1; unclear D gene. Germline CDR1 is SNHLY and CDR2 is FYNNEI. CDR3 size: 16 residues. V was clipped by 1 base and J by 1 base, with 13 bases between them. CDR3 protein: CASSEGRGRGNTEAFF. The CDR3, as DNA: TGTGCCAGCAGTGAAGGTAGAGGCAGAGGGAACACTGAAGCTTTCTTT. Variable domain in full (rest from reference TRBV2 and TRBJ1-1): EPEVTQTPSHQVTQMGQEVILRCVPISNHLYFYWYRQILGQKVEFLVSFYNNEISEKSEIFDDQFSVERPDGSNFTLKIRSTKLEDSAMYFCASSEGRGRGNTEAFFGQGTRLTVV.

The V gene is TRBV9, the J gene TRBJ1-4; D possibly corresponds to TRBD1 (5 bases). The CDR3 is 15 residues long. Germline V CDR1 and CDR2: SGDLS, YYNGEE. The V end lost 1 base, the J end lost 5 bases, and 12 bases lay between the germline ends. The CDR3 protein is CASSVRGFSNEKLFF. CDR3 coding DNA: TGTGCCAGCAGCGTAAGGGGTTTTTCAAATGAAAAACTGTTTTTT.

The chain joins TRBV15 to TRBJ2-6, with TRBD1 identical over 8 bases. Germline CDR1 reads LNHNV; CDR2 reads YYDKDF (reference sequence). The CDR3 is 16 residues long. Unmatched junction bases numbered 5, after V lost 6 bases and J lost 1 base. The CDR3 coding sequence is TGTGCCACCAGGGGGACAGGAGCTTCTGGGGCCAACGTCCTGACTTTC. Residues: CATRGTGASGANVLTF.

This chain links TRBV4-3 with TRBJ2-7; D is perhaps TRBD2 (5 bases). The germline gives CDR1 LGHNA, CDR2 YSLEER. Trimming removed 0 bases at V and 2 bases at J, with 11 bases between. This CDR3 spans 15 amino acids. The CDR3 region has the DNA TGCGCCAGCAGCCAAGAGGTTCAAGCGGCCTACGAGCAGTACTTC. This sequence encodes CASSQEVQAAYEQYF.

The chain carries TRBV6-5 and TRBJ1-3; D might be TRBD1 (6 bases). Germline CDR1 and CDR2: MNHEY and SVGAGI. Trimming stripped 6 bases from V and 0 bases from J, with 12 bases between. The length of the CDR3 is 15 residues. CDR3 coding DNA: TGTGCCAGCAGGCTAACAGGGCGCTCTGGAAACACCATATATTTT. The encoded protein is CASRLTGRSGNTIYF.

The chain has TRBV7-3 and TRBJ2-1; 9 bases line up with TRBD2. The CDR3 sequence is 15 residues long. The junction had 6 bases not matched to a gene; V was cut back by 1 base and J by 8 bases. CDR1 is SGHTA, CDR2 FQGTGA, per germline. The DNA for the CDR3 is TGTGCCAGCAGCTTAAGGGGACTAGCTTCCGATGAGCAGTTCTTC. This codes for CASSLRGLASDEQFF.

The chain recombines TRBV4-3 with TRBJ1-5; D gene ambiguous. Trimming shortened V by 0 bases and J by 4 bases, and 13 bases separated the two germline ends. Germline V gene data show CDR1 as LGHNA and CDR2 as YSLEER. The CDR3 contains 16 residues. CDR3 protein: CASSQDHSLPNQPQHF. The CDR3 DNA reads TGCGCCAGCAGCCAAGATCATTCGCTACCTAATCAGCCCCAGCATTTT.

The rearrangement uses TRBV3-1 (or the pseudogene TRBV3-2) and TRBJ2-7; 7 bases are a match to TRBD2. V shed 4 bases, J shed 3 bases, and the junction held 6 bases outside the gene matches. Germline loops: CDR1 LGHDT, CDR2 YNNKEL (reference sequence). CDR3 length: 14 residues. CDR3 coding DNA: TGTGCCAGCAGCCCCCCCGGGGAGGGCTACGAGCAGTACTTC. It encodes CASSPPGEGYEQYF.

The chain joins TRBV27 to TRBJ1-1, with 11 bases aligning to TRBD1. This CDR3 is 15 amino acids long. Per the germline V gene, CDR1 is MNHEY and CDR2 is SMNVEV (reference sequence). The trim removed 5 bases at V and 4 bases at J, leaving 6 bases unmatched. CDR3 DNA sequence: TGTGCCAGCAGTCAGGGACAGGGGGGGGTCACTGAAGCTTTCTTT. This translates into CASSQGQGGVTEAFF.

The chain links TRBV18 to TRBJ1-4; D is perhaps TRBD1 (5 bases). The CDR3 consists of 14 residues. Between the trimmed V and J ends, which lost 6 bases and 3 bases, there was a span of 11 bases. Germline CDR1 reads KGHSH; CDR2 reads LQKENI. Written as DNA, the CDR3 is TGTGCCAGCTCCTCGTCGGGGGCTAATGAAAAACTGTTTTTT. This translates into CASSSSGANEKLFF.

The gene calls are TRBV9 and TRBJ1-1; TRBD1 agrees at 7 bases. CDR1 SGDLS and CDR2 YYNGEE come from the germline V gene. The CDR3 consists of 15 residues. The ends lost 0 bases at V and 3 bases at J; junction bases unmatched: 5. The CDR3 region has the DNA TGTGCCAGCAGCGTAGGACAGGGTTTGGACACTGAAGCTTTCTTT. Translating gives CASSVGQGLDTEAFF. Together with reference TRBV9 and TRBJ1-1, the CDR3 gives the full variable domain: DSGVTQTPKHLITATGQRVTLRCSPRSGDLSVYWYQQSLDQGLQFLIQYYNGEERAKGNILERFSAQQFPDLHSELNLSSLELGDSALYFCASSVGQGLDTEAFFGQGTRLTVV.

This chain uses TRBV5-1 with TRBJ2-7, with a tentative D call TRBD1 (6 bases). V lost 2 bases and J lost 7, with 13 bases in between. This CDR3 contains 13 residues. Germline assignment: CDR1 SGHRS and CDR2 YFSETQ. The CDR3 DNA is TGCGCCAGCAGCTTCACGGCTCAGGGGGAGCAGTACTTC. This translates into CASSFTAQGEQYF.

The chain uses TRBV28 and TRBJ1-2; D is possibly TRBD1 (6 bases). Trimming left V 2 bases short and J 8 bases short, with 12 bases between. Germline CDR1 MDHEN, CDR2 SYDVKM. The CDR3 is made up of 13 amino acids. CDR3 region: CASSLVGALGYTF. The DNA of the CDR3 is TGTGCCAGCAGTTTAGTGGGGGCGCTCGGCTACACCTTC.

This chain connects TRBV7-9 to TRBJ1-6; 7 bases line up with TRBD1. The CDR3 has 14 residues. Looked up from germline, CDR1 is SEHNR and CDR2 is FQNEAQ (reference sequence). J gave up 9 bases and V 1 base, and 3 bases lay outside the gene matches. The CDR3 DNA is TGTGCCAGCAGCTTAGAGGCAGGGGGTTCACCCCTCCACTTT. Translated: CASSLEAGGSPLHF. The variable domain in full, completed from reference TRBV7-9 and TRBJ1-6, reads DTGVSQNPRHKITKRGQNVTFRCDPISEHNRLYWYRQTLGQGPEFLTYFQNEAQLEKSRLLSDRFSAERPKGSFSTLEIQRTEQGDSAMYLCASSLEAGGSPLHFGNGTRLTVT.

The chain uses TRBV27 and TRBJ2-1, with 7 bases fitting TRBD2. The trim removed 4 bases at V and 15 bases at J, leaving 6 bases unmatched. From germline, CDR1 is MNHEY and CDR2 SMNVEV (reference sequence). This CDR3 is 11 amino acids long. The CDR3 spells CASSSRLARFF. Written as DNA, the CDR3 is TGTGCCAGCAGTTCGAGACTAGCTAGGTTCTTC.

The chain uses TRBV5-6 and TRBJ1-6; TRBD1 is a possible D gene (5 bases). CDR1 and CDR2 from the germline V gene are SGHDT and YYEEEE. V was shortened by 2 bases and J by 4 bases, with 13 bases between the two germline ends. The CDR3 sequence is 16 residues long. The chain's CDR3 is CASSFFGGTYNSPLHF. CDR3 DNA sequence: TGTGCCAGCAGCTTCTTCGGCGGGACGTATAATTCACCCCTCCACTTT.

The chain couples TRBV5-1 to TRBJ2-3; D is ambiguous. CDR1 is SGHRS and CDR2 is YFSETQ in the germline V gene. The length of the CDR3 is 12 residues. V dropped 4 bases and J dropped 4 bases, with 7 bases sitting between them. Written as DNA, the CDR3 is TGCGCCAGCAGCCTGGTCTCAGATACGCAGTATTTT. Translated, it gives CASSLVSDTQYF.

This clone occurred once. The J gene is TRBJ1-4, the V gene TRBV6-5; the D is unclear. The CDR3 has 16 amino acids. The V gene lost 0 bases and the J gene lost 5 bases, with 13 bases spanning the gap. CDR1 is MNHEY, CDR2 SVGAGI, per germline. The CDR3 DNA reads as TGTGCCAGCAGTTACTCTGTCCAGGCTCAAAATGAAAAACTGTTTTTT. Amino acid sequence: CASSYSVQAQNEKLFF.

The chain couples TRBV20-1 to TRBJ1-1; D is ambiguous. The CDR3 covers 12 residues. Trimming left V 3 bases short and J 2 bases short, with 7 bases between. CDR1 is DFQATT and CDR2 is SNEGSKA in the germline V gene (reference sequence). CDR3 nucleotides: TGCAGTGCTAGTCAGGCCAACACTGAAGCTTTCTTT. Translating it yields CSASQANTEAFF.

The chain uses TRBV4-1 and TRBJ2-2; D is possibly TRBD2 (6 bases). The ends were cut back, 4 bases at V and 4 bases at J, with 16 bases in the middle. Germline loops: CDR1 MGHRA, CDR2 YSYEKL. The CDR3 extends over 16 amino acids. The CDR3 here is CASSLYRLASTGELFF. The CDR3 DNA reads TGCGCCAGCAGCCTGTACAGGCTAGCGAGCACCGGGGAGCTGTTTTTT.

The CDR3, as DNA: TGCGCCAGCAGCCAAGATCAGGAGGGGATGGCACCCCTCCACTTT. Its protein is CASSQDQEGMAPLHF. The V gene is TRBV4-1, the J gene TRBJ1-6; perhaps TRBD1 as D (5 bases). In germline, CDR1 is MGHRA, CDR2 YSYEKL. This CDR3 has 15 residues. V lost 0 bases and J 11 bases, leaving 14 bases between the germline ends.

The V call is TRBV3-1 (or the pseudogene TRBV3-2), the J call TRBJ1-3; D gene unclear. Trimming removed 6 bases at V and 0 bases at J, with 15 bases between. Germline CDR1 is LGHDT and CDR2 is YNNKEL (reference sequence). The CDR3 contains 16 residues. The CDR3 here is CASRGGAVSSGNTIYF. In DNA, the CDR3 is TGTGCCAGCAGGGGAGGCGCGGTGAGCTCTGGAAACACCATATATTTT.

This sequence joins TRBV27 and TRBJ2-7; D perhaps matches TRBD1 (5 bases). Germline-derived CDR1 and CDR2 are MNHEY and SMNVEV (reference sequence). This CDR3 has 14 residues. Trimming left V 1 base short and J 5 bases short, with 12 bases between. The CDR3 sequence is CASSLLGQFDEQYF. The CDR3 nucleotides are TGTGCCAGCAGTTTATTGGGGCAGTTCGACGAGCAGTACTTC.

V usage is TRBV29-1 and J usage is TRBJ1-4; D not certain. V was clipped by 7 bases and J by 0 bases, with 12 bases between them. The CDR3 spans 14 residues. CDR1 SQVTM and CDR2 ANQGSEA come from the germline V gene. Written as DNA, the CDR3 is TGCAGCGCCCGCGAGGGAACAACTAATGAAAAACTGTTTTTT. This sequence encodes CSAREGTTNEKLFF.

CDR3 in amino acids: CASTPPGVGEKLFF. The CDR3 nucleotides read TGTGCCAGCACCCCTCCGGGGGTAGGTGAAAAACTGTTTTTT. The chain combines TRBV28 with TRBJ1-4, with D maybe TRBD1 (5 bases). The CDR3 is made up of 14 amino acids. The germline CDR1 and CDR2 sequences are MDHEN and SYDVKM. V was cut by 7 bases and J by 7 bases, with 16 bases left in between.

The V gene is TRBV2, the J gene TRBJ2-7, with 13 positions matching TRBD2. The ends lost 7 bases at V and 1 base at J; junction bases unmatched: 7. Germline CDR1 SNHLY, CDR2 FYNNEI. The CDR3 extends over 16 amino acids. The CDR3, as DNA: TGTGCCAGCACCACGGCGACTAGCGGGAGGTCCTACGAGCAGTACTTC. Amino acids: CASTTATSGRSYEQYF. Filled out from reference TRBV2 and TRBJ2-7, the complete variable domain reads EPEVTQTPSHQVTQMGQEVILRCVPISNHLYFYWYRQILGQKVEFLVSFYNNEISEKSEIFDDQFSVERPDGSNFTLKIRSTKLEDSAMYFCASTTATSGRSYEQYFGPGTRLTVT.

On this clone: The junction does not match germline at one end; this may be a read error. The chain joins TRBV24-1 to TRBJ2-2; TRBD1 might be the D (6 bases). Per germline, CDR1 KGHDR and CDR2 SFDVKD. This CDR3 has 15 amino acids. This CDR3 is CATRTGPANTGELFF. In DNA form, the CDR3 reads TGTGCGACCAGAACAGGGCCGGCGAACACCGGGGAGCTGTTTTTT.